The clone carrying this T cell receptor (beta chain) counts as medium-sized (0.01 to 0.1%). The sample originates from a study of graft-versus-host responses after intestinal transplantation. General study points: Peak GvH clone levels in circulation were associated with early post-transplant HvG declines.

CFSE-labeled responder cells (approximately 200,000) were plated with approximately 200,000 irradiated, violet-dye-labeled stimulator cells. Sorting after the reaction isolated proliferating CFSE-low CD3+CD4+ and CD3+CD8+ responders. Germline loops: CDR1 MNHEY, CDR2 SVGAGI. The CDR3 runs 14 residues. V lost 5 bases and J lost 5, with 14 bases in between. The assay was immunoSEQ multiplex PCR, and TCRdb's table has in-frame clones only and misses some. The sample consists of tens of thousands of clones, 35% to 50% of them appearing once. This rearrangement joins TRBV6-5 to TRBJ2-3; D is perhaps TRBD2 (6 bases). This clonotype was obtained from a human patient who was an organ donor for intestinal transplantation. The source was alloreactive CD8+ T cells from a mixed lymphocyte reaction culture, collected before transplantation. Specified subset: CFSE-low proliferating T cells sorted from roughly six-day pre-transplant mixed lymphocyte reaction (GvH or HvG direction). As DNA, the CDR3 is TGTGCCAGCAGTGGGACGGTCGGGGGAGATACGCAGTATTTT. Its translation: CASSGTVGGDTQYF.